This T cell receptor beta chain was documented in a study of shared clonotypes between healthy human individuals. Study-wide context: Aged between 18 and 49, the donors were two women and a few men.

Data came from immunoSEQ multiplex PCR; TCRdb stores just in-frame clones and leaves some out. Here the sample spans millions of clones, around 95% being singletons. The sample comprised naive CD4+ T cells sorted from blood. The subset was: CD45RA+ positively selected. This clonotype originated in a man younger than 35 in good health.

The CDR3 sequence: CASSQSVDRETQYF. DNA of the CDR3: TGTGCCAGCAGCCAATCGGTGGATCGAGAGACCCAGTACTTC. The chain links TRBV4-2 to TRBJ2-5; D is unresolved. Per the germline V gene, CDR1 is LGHNA and CDR2 is YNFKEQ. Trimming stripped 2 bases from V and 4 bases from J, with 11 bases between. CDR3 length: 14 amino acids.